This T cell receptor (beta chain) was identified in a study of T-cell memory formation after mild COVID-19. Study observations and caveats: A balance of CD4 and CD8 characterized clones contracting day 15 to 85, whereas later expanders leaned CD4+.

It was 5'RACE with constant-segment primers that produced the TCR alpha and TCR beta cDNA libraries, which carried sample barcodes and UMIs. TCRdb independently ran MiXCR on the 5' RACE reads; one entry per CDR3 protein. The sample lists 450,000 or so distinct CDR3 sequences, 20% to 25% occurring once. Germline V gene lookup returns CDR1 SGHTA and CDR2 FQGNSA. The V and J ends lost 0 bases and 4 bases, in that order; junction bases with no gene match: 3. This CDR3 contains 15 residues. The sample holds a few counts of this clonotype. Its antigen is still unknown. The specimen sequenced was PBMCs or a T cell subset sorted from them (not recorded which). V gene TRBV7-2 combines with J gene TRBJ2-3; TRBD2 aligns across 8 bases. The receptor's source is an adult woman who had mild COVID-19 (a few samples of this study predate the infection). Cell type and time point are not known. The CDR3 nucleotides read TGTGCCAGCAGCTTAGCTATGACTAGCGCAGATACGCAGTATTTT. This translates into CASSLAMTSADTQYF.